Below are 26 T cell receptor beta chains sequenced from a single sample in a study of T cells in Graves' hyperthyroidism and ophthalmopathy. Amplification targeted TCR beta CDR3 regions from RNA transcripts. The HTBI primer set drove a first-round RT-PCR of the TCR CDR3. One entry per CDR3 protein results from TCRdb running MiXCR on the multiplex PCR reads. The sample consists of over 450,000 distinct CDR3 sequences, under 20% of them appearing once. The sequencing sample was made of blood. These receptors all stem from a woman aged 18-29 years with Graves' ophthalmopathy.

This clonotype was picked up many times. The V call is TRBV27, the J call TRBJ2-7, with 9 bases lining up with TRBD1. Germline V gives CDR1 MNHEY, CDR2 SMNVEV (reference sequence). J was trimmed by 2 bases and V by 6 bases; bases with no gene match: 8. The CDR3 runs 15 residues. This CDR3 reads CASRPTTGGPYEQYF. CDR3 nucleotides: TGTGCCAGCAGACCTACGACAGGGGGGCCCTACGAGCAGTACTTC.

The chain carries TRBV19 and TRBJ1-4; D perhaps matches TRBD1 (5 bases). The length of the CDR3 is 17 residues. CDR1 is LNHDA and CDR2 is SQIVND in the germline V gene (reference sequence). V was cut by 7 bases and J by 0 bases, with 18 bases left in between. CDR3 in DNA: TGTGCCAGTAACGGAGCCGGGGGGACGACAACTAATGAAAAACTGTTTTTT. This sequence encodes CASNGAGGTTTNEKLFF.

This clonotype has more than one count but fewer than ten. This chain links TRBV6-2 or TRBV6-3 with TRBJ1-1; D may be TRBD1 (6 bases). CDR3 length equals 15 residues. V lost 2 bases and J lost 4, with 14 bases in between. Germline CDR1 and CDR2: MNHEY and SVGEGT. The CDR3 bases are TGTGCCAGCAGTTACCTTGGGGGCTCGGGCACTGAAGCTTTCTTT. The encoded protein is CASSYLGGSGTEAFF.

This clonotype turned up a few times. V gene TRBV7-2 combines with J gene TRBJ2-4; D is uncertain. This CDR3 region has 12 residues. The germline V gene has CDR1 SGHTA and CDR2 FQGNSA. Trimming removed 1 base at V and 8 bases at J, with 6 bases between. This CDR3 is CASSLGWDIQYF. CDR3 DNA: TGTGCCAGCAGCTTAGGGTGGGACATTCAGTACTTC.

This clonotype was counted many times. The chain uses TRBV7-3 and TRBJ2-3; D uncertain. CDR1 is SGHTA, CDR2 FQGTGA, per germline. The CDR3 runs to 15 residues. V lost 0 bases and J 0 bases, leaving 7 bases between the germline ends. The CDR3 is CASSLTGLSTDTQYF. For the CDR3, the DNA is TGTGCCAGCAGCTTAACAGGCCTTAGCACAGATACGCAGTATTTT.

This clonotype was detected ten times or more. J is TRBJ1-5 and V is TRBV6-1, with D hard to call. Deletions cut 0 bases from V and 7 bases from J, with 7 bases between. CDR3 length equals 13 residues. Germline V gives CDR1 MNHNS, CDR2 SASEGT. In DNA form, the CDR3 reads TGTGCCAGCAGTGAAGCTCCCCACCAGCCCCAGCATTTT. It codes for CASSEAPHQPQHF.

This clonotype was detected once. One base away lies a much larger clone, so this may be a sequencing read error. The chain combines TRBV12-3 or TRBV12-4 with TRBJ2-3; tentatively, D is TRBD1 (7 bases). This CDR3 comprises 14 residues. The CDR3 nucleotides read TGTGTCAGCAGCCTCAGGGGGGTCGAAGATACGCAGTATTTT. As protein: CVSSLRGVEDTQYF.

Many counts were recorded for this clonotype. The chain couples TRBV28 to TRBJ2-7, with D possibly being TRBD1 (6 bases). Germline values: CDR1 MDHEN, CDR2 SYDVKM. With 5 bases removed from V and 4 bases from J, the gap between germline ends came to 9 bases. The CDR3 runs 12 residues. The CDR3 reads CASSGQIYEQYF. The CDR3, as DNA: TGTGCCAGCAGTGGACAGATTTACGAGCAGTACTTC.

J is TRBJ2-1 and V is TRBV27, with D maybe TRBD2 (6 bases). Deletions cut 4 bases from V and 0 bases from J, with 10 bases between. Germline loops: CDR1 MNHEY, CDR2 SMNVEV (reference sequence). The CDR3 has 15 residues. The CDR3 sequence is CASSSTGVSYNEQFF. CDR3 nucleotides: TGTGCCAGCAGTTCCACGGGGGTCTCCTACAATGAGCAGTTCTTC.

This clonotype occurred many times. V usage is TRBV20-1 and J usage is TRBJ1-5; maybe TRBD1 (6 bases). CDR1 is DFQATT and CDR2 is SNEGSKA in the germline V gene (reference sequence). The ends were cut back, 3 bases at V and 4 bases at J, with 10 bases in the middle. The CDR3 covers 13 residues. CDR3 DNA sequence: TGCAGTGCTAGTGGACAGCCAAATCAGCCCCAGCATTTT. It codes for CSASGQPNQPQHF.

This clonotype was observed many times. The rearrangement joins TRBV6-1 to TRBJ2-1, with 11 bases fitting TRBD1. The CDR3 runs 15 residues. CDR1 and CDR2 from the germline V gene are MNHNS and SASEGT. The trim removed 3 bases at V and 7 bases at J, leaving 5 bases unmatched. CDR3 nucleotide sequence: TGTGCCAGCAGTGAGGGACAGGGGGGCCATAATGAGCAGTTCTTC. Amino acid sequence: CASSEGQGGHNEQFF.

This clonotype was counted at least ten times. This chain connects TRBV28 to TRBJ1-1; no clear D. Germline V lookup: CDR1 MDHEN, CDR2 SYDVKM. Trimming cost V 3 bases and J 0 bases, with 11 bases left between them. The CDR3 extends over 15 amino acids. CDR3 amino acids: CASSFIFKMNTEAFF. The CDR3 region has the DNA TGTGCCAGCAGTTTTATTTTCAAGATGAACACTGAAGCTTTCTTT.

Ten or more counts support this clonotype. The chain combines TRBV6-1 with TRBJ2-1, with 9 bases identical to TRBD1. Per germline, CDR1 MNHNS and CDR2 SASEGT. The CDR3 is made up of 16 amino acids. The trim removed 7 bases at V and 8 bases at J, leaving 15 bases unmatched. CDR3 residues: CASTESPGTGSHEQFF. The CDR3 DNA reads as TGTGCCAGCACCGAGAGTCCCGGGACAGGGTCCCATGAGCAGTTCTTC.

This clonotype was recorded at least ten times. The J gene is TRBJ2-3, the V gene TRBV28; D gene uncertain. This CDR3 comprises 13 residues. The germline V gene encodes CDR1 MDHEN and CDR2 SYDVKM. CDR3 protein: CGSRRYHTDTQYF. CDR3 sequence (DNA): TGTGGCAGTCGTCGCTATCACACAGATACGCAGTATTTT. Combining the CDR3 with reference TRBV28 and TRBJ2-3 gives the whole variable domain DVKVTQSSRYLVKRTGEKVFLECVQDMDHENMFWYRQDPGLGLRLIYFSYDVKMKEKGDIPEGYSVSREKKERFSLILESASTNQTSMYLCGSRRYHTDTQYFGPGTRLTVL.

This clonotype has a handful of counts. The rearrangement uses TRBV28 and TRBJ1-6, with TRBD1 matching over 8 bases. Germline V gene data show CDR1 as MDHEN and CDR2 as SYDVKM. The CDR3 runs 15 residues. The J segment lost 6 bases and the V segment lost 5 bases, leaving 6 bases of the junction unmatched. The CDR3 is CASSPDRGFNSPLHF. The DNA of the CDR3 is TGTGCCAGCAGTCCCGACAGGGGCTTTAATTCACCCCTCCACTTT.

At least ten counts were recorded for this clonotype. This chain uses TRBV11-2 with TRBJ2-1; 9 bases match TRBD2. This CDR3 is built from 17 residues. V was clipped by 5 bases and J by 8 bases; unmatched bases: 16. The germline V gene has CDR1 SGHAT and CDR2 FQNNGV. The CDR3 DNA follows: TGTGCCAGCAGCCAACTACCCCCACTAGCGGGTCTCGATGAGCAGTTCTTC. Residues: CASSQLPPLAGLDEQFF.

The chain links TRBV5-1 to TRBJ1-3; the D is unclear. CDR3 length: 16 residues. Between the trimmed V and J ends, which lost 4 bases and 0 bases, there was a span of 14 bases. Germline values: CDR1 SGHRS, CDR2 YFSETQ. CDR3 in DNA: TGCGCCAGCAGCACGACCGGACGGAACTCTGGAAACACCATATATTTT. It encodes CASSTTGRNSGNTIYF. Full variable domain (missing parts from reference TRBV5-1 and TRBJ1-3): KAGVTQTPRYLIKTRGQQVTLSCSPISGHRSVSWYQQTPGQGLQFLFEYFSETQRNKGNFPGRFSGRQFSNSRSEMNVSTLELGDSALYLCASSTTGRNSGNTIYFGEGSWLTVV.

This clonotype was detected many times. V is TRBV5-1 and J is TRBJ1-1, with D hard to call. The CDR3 has 13 amino acids. The germline gives CDR1 SGHRS, CDR2 YFSETQ. The ends were cut back, 0 bases at V and 5 bases at J, with 8 bases in the middle. The CDR3 protein is CASSLGVGTEAFF. CDR3 nucleotides: TGCGCCAGCAGCTTGGGGGTGGGGACTGAAGCTTTCTTT.

This clonotype was seen only a few times. The chain couples TRBV10-3 to TRBJ2-1; D is perhaps TRBD2 (6 bases). This CDR3 spans 15 amino acids. V lost 0 bases to trimming and J lost 10 bases, with 16 bases between them. CDR1 is ENHRY and CDR2 is SYGVKD in the germline V gene. The CDR3 region is CAISESISSGEEQFF. In DNA form, the CDR3 reads TGTGCCATCAGTGAGTCGATATCGTCGGGGGAGGAGCAGTTCTTC.

This clonotype has a count of ten or more. The chain is built from TRBV20-1 and TRBJ1-6, with TRBD1 identical over 8 bases. The CDR3 sequence is 17 residues long. Losses at the gene ends were 4 bases for V and 0 bases for J; bases not matched to a gene: 8. The germline gives CDR1 DFQATT, CDR2 SNEGSKA (reference sequence). As DNA, the CDR3 is TGCAGTGCTACGCAGGGGGCGACGAGCTCCTATAATTCACCCCTCCACTTT. This encodes CSATQGATSSYNSPLHF.

The genes are TRBV7-9 and TRBJ2-5, with 11 bases identical to TRBD2. V lost 4 bases, J lost 5 bases, and 18 bases stayed unmatched. CDR1 is SEHNR and CDR2 is FQNEAQ in the germline V gene (reference sequence). The CDR3 has 19 amino acids. CDR3 loop: CASSSNPDLLAGDWETQYF. In nucleotides, the CDR3 is TGTGCCAGCAGCTCGAATCCCGATTTACTAGCGGGAGACTGGGAGACCCAGTACTTC.

This clonotype was recorded many times. The chain uses TRBV7-8 and TRBJ1-1; perhaps TRBD1 as D (5 bases). Looked up from germline, CDR1 is SGHVS and CDR2 is FQNEAQ. V was cut by 2 bases and J by 1 base, with 11 bases left in between. The CDR3 runs 15 residues. The CDR3 nucleotides read TGTGCCAGCAGCTTAACCCGACAGAGGAACACTGAAGCTTTCTTT. Protein product: CASSLTRQRNTEAFF.

Many counts were recorded for this clonotype. The gene calls are TRBV27 and TRBJ1-4; maybe TRBD1 (5 bases). The ends were cut back, 8 bases at V and 6 bases at J, with 25 bases in the middle. CDR1 MNHEY and CDR2 SMNVEV come from the germline V gene (reference sequence). This CDR3 is built from 17 residues. CDR3 DNA: TGTGCCAGCGCTTTTGGGCCTTCAGGGCCGGTCGATGAAAAACTGTTTTTT. It is translated as CASAFGPSGPVDEKLFF.

This clonotype turned up a few times. J is TRBJ1-5 and V is TRBV15; D may be TRBD1 (6 bases). Germline lookup yields CDR1 LNHNV and CDR2 YYDKDF (reference sequence). The CDR3 is 18 amino acids. V was shortened by 4 bases and J by 0 bases, with 19 bases between the two germline ends. The CDR3 region is CATSTTRGKSYSNQPQHF. CDR3 in DNA: TGTGCCACCAGCACAACTAGGGGGAAATCCTATAGCAATCAGCCCCAGCATTTT.

The chain has TRBV5-1 and TRBJ2-3; TRBD1 matches 8 bases. CDR3 length equals 15 residues. Germline-derived CDR1 and CDR2 are SGHRS and YFSETQ. Trimming cost V 4 bases and J 3 bases; bases outside gene matches: 7. Written as DNA, the CDR3 is TGCGCCAGCAGCAAGACAGGGGTGGGGACAGATACGCAGTATTTT. Encoded protein: CASSKTGVGTDTQYF.

This clonotype was seen many times. Here the CDR3 DNA reads TGTGCCAGCAGTGCACCTCACCTGAGCTCCTACGAGCAGTACTTC. Its translation: CASSAPHLSSYEQYF. The chain uses TRBV2 and TRBJ2-7; D is ambiguous. V was trimmed by 4 bases and J by 0 bases, leaving 13 bases between them. Germline lookup yields CDR1 SNHLY and CDR2 FYNNEI. There are 15 residues in the CDR3.